Sequencing of this T cell receptor (beta chain) was carried out in a study of shared clonotypes between healthy human individuals. The CDR3 is made up of 18 amino acids. Per germline, CDR1 MNHEY and CDR2 SMNVEV (reference sequence). The V gene end was trimmed by 10 bases and the J gene end by 6 bases; junction bases not matched to a gene: 23. This clone was recorded once. All participating donors were Caucasian adults from Nashville, Tennessee. CD4+ cells underwent separation, giving CD45RA+ naive and CD45RA-negative memory subsets. The assay was immunoSEQ multiplex PCR, and TCRdb's table has in-frame clones only and misses some. This table has around 600,000 clones, about 97% appearing once.

The chain uses TRBV27 and TRBJ1-5, with TRBD1 matching over 8 bases. The sequenced sample consisted of naive CD4+ T cells sorted from blood. Subset in this sample: CD45RA+ positively selected. This receptor was obtained from a woman between 25 and 40 years old in good health. The CDR3 DNA reads TGTGCCAACCCCCTTCCGGGACAGGACAATCCAGGAAGTCAGCCCCAGCATTTT. Amino acids: CANPLPGQDNPGSQPQHF.